Below are 21 T cell receptor beta chains sequenced from a single sample in a study of T cells in narcolepsy. The protocol was immunoSEQ multiplex PCR, while the TCRdb copy is restricted to in-frame clones and leaves out a portion. The data show approximately 9,400 clones, approximately 70% seen once. Sequencing input: CD45RA- memory CD8+ T cells from PBMCs. The receptors stem from a human donor with narcolepsy.

The rearrangement links TRBV6-6 to TRBJ1-1; no definite D call. Trimming cost V 7 bases and J 6 bases, with 15 bases left between them. Germline loops: CDR1 MNHNY, CDR2 SVGAGI (reference sequence). The CDR3 totals 13 residues. The CDR3 DNA follows: TGTGCCAGCACCCAAGGGAAGGTGGCTGAAGCTTTCTTT. Its protein is CASTQGKVAEAFF.

V gene TRBV4-2 combines with J gene TRBJ2-7; 7 positions match TRBD1. V was clipped by 4 bases and J by 3 bases; unmatched bases: 3. The CDR3 loop spans 13 amino acids. Germline CDR1 reads LGHNA; CDR2 reads YNFKEQ. The CDR3 spells CASSPGQFYEQYF. CDR3 coding DNA: TGTGCCAGCAGCCCGGGACAGTTCTACGAGCAGTACTTC.

The V and J genes are TRBV5-6 and TRBJ1-6; perhaps TRBD1 as D (5 bases). The CDR3 consists of 15 residues. Germline values: CDR1 SGHDT, CDR2 YYEEEE. V lost 0 bases and J 11 bases, leaving 15 bases between the germline ends. The CDR3 protein is CASSLVREEWTPLHF. CDR3 bases: TGTGCCAGCAGCTTGGTCAGGGAGGAGTGGACACCCCTCCACTTT.

The chain carries TRBV2 and TRBJ2-5; 7 bases agree with TRBD2. The better agreement between TRBJ2-7 and the DNA end casts doubt on the J call. This CDR3 is 16 amino acids long. Germline V gene data show CDR1 as SNHLY and CDR2 as FYNNEI. The CDR3 DNA reads TGTGCCAGCAGTGATTCGGGTCTAGCGGACTACTACGAGCAGTACTTC. This codes for CASSDSGLADYYEQYF.

This chain links TRBV28 with TRBJ1-2; D remains ambiguous. V lost 6 bases and J 4 bases, leaving 9 bases between the germline ends. Germline V gene data show CDR1 as MDHEN and CDR2 as SYDVKM. The CDR3 loop spans 12 amino acids. CDR3 region: CASSWTGYGYTF. CDR3 nucleotides: TGTGCCAGCAGCTGGACCGGCTATGGCTACACCTTC.

This clone was counted a single time. The J gene is TRBJ2-2, the V gene TRBV30; 9 bases are a match to TRBD2. Germline CDR1 is GTSNPN and CDR2 is SVGIG (reference sequence). The V segment lost 4 bases and the J segment 3 bases; nucleotides outside the gene matches: 6. The CDR3 runs to 15 residues. CDR3 sequence: CAWTSGEFDTGELFF. CDR3 bases: TGTGCCTGGACTAGCGGGGAGTTCGACACCGGGGAGCTGTTTTTT.

This clone was recorded a few times. J is TRBJ2-7 and V is TRBV30, with D perhaps assigned TRBD1 or TRBD2 (5 bases each). The ends were cut back, 0 bases at V and 1 base at J, with 16 bases in the middle. The CDR3 consists of 16 residues. CDR1 and CDR2 (germline): GTSNPN, SVGIG (reference sequence). The CDR3 sequence is CAWSVPPGRLSYEQYF. CDR3 DNA: TGTGCCTGGAGTGTACCCCCGGGACGGCTTTCCTACGAGCAGTACTTC.

DNA for the CDR3: TGTGCCAGCAGCGACATCATTGACAGGGGGAACACCGGGGAGCTGTTTTTT. This encodes CASSDIIDRGNTGELFF. V usage is TRBV5-6 and J usage is TRBJ2-2; 8 bases map to TRBD1. Germline trimming cut 4 bases from V and 1 base from J; bases unmatched to any gene: 9. The CDR3 has 17 amino acids. CDR1 is SGHDT, CDR2 YYEEEE, per germline.

CDR3 in amino acids: CASSSDQGRGNQPQHF. The DNA of the CDR3 is TGTGCCAGCAGCTCAGACCAGGGACGGGGCAATCAGCCCCAGCATTTT. The rearrangement uses TRBV11-2 and TRBJ1-5; D possibly corresponds to TRBD1 (5 bases). V was cut by 4 bases and J by 2 bases, with 15 bases left in between. This CDR3 contains 16 residues. The germline V gene has CDR1 SGHAT and CDR2 FQNNGV.

The chain links TRBV11-2 to TRBJ2-3, with D perhaps TRBD2 (6 bases). V gave up 6 bases and J gave up 2 bases, with 15 bases separating them. Germline V gives CDR1 SGHAT, CDR2 FQNNGV. The CDR3 spans 15 residues. The CDR3 is CASSQTGLNTDTQYF. The CDR3 DNA is TGTGCCAGCAGTCAGACTGGACTAAACACAGATACGCAGTATTTT.

The rearrangement links TRBV28 to TRBJ2-7, with D perhaps given as TRBD1 or TRBD2 (5 bases each). This CDR3 region has 12 residues. CDR1 and CDR2 from the germline V gene are MDHEN and SYDVKM. V was trimmed by 11 bases and J by 1 base, leaving 12 bases between them. CDR3 protein: CACSWGSYEQYF. In nucleotides, the CDR3 is TGTGCCTGCTCGTGGGGGTCCTACGAGCAGTACTTC.

The chain employs TRBV2 and TRBJ1-3, with D unresolved. CDR3 length: 16 residues. The ends were cut back, 0 bases at V and 7 bases at J, with 16 bases in the middle. CDR1 and CDR2 from the germline V gene are SNHLY and FYNNEI. This CDR3 is CASSEAPGLVGNTIYF. The CDR3 region has the DNA TGTGCCAGCAGTGAAGCCCCCGGGTTGGTAGGGAACACCATATATTTT.

The chain joins TRBV9 to TRBJ2-7, with D maybe TRBD1 (6 bases). The germline V gene encodes CDR1 SGDLS and CDR2 YYNGEE. Trimming cost V 3 bases and J 4 bases, with 17 bases left between them. The CDR3 runs 15 residues. CDR3 sequence reads: CASSEGQHGAYEQYF. In DNA, the CDR3 is TGTGCCAGCAGCGAGGGACAACATGGGGCTTACGAGCAGTACTTC.

With regard to this clone: A much larger clone differs from this one at a single base, so this may be a read error. The sample holds other DNA sequences that translate to the same CDR3. The rearrangement joins TRBV29-1 to TRBJ2-7, with D hard to call. CDR1 SQVTM and CDR2 ANQGSEA come from the germline V gene. V was clipped by 3 bases and J by 2 bases, with 8 bases between them. The CDR3 has 12 amino acids. The CDR3 spells CSVETGAYEQYF. DNA for the CDR3: TGCAGCGTTGAGACTGGGGCCTACGAGCAGTACTTC.

This chain links TRBV28 with TRBJ2-3, with TRBD2 as a possible D gene (5 bases). V gave up 8 bases and J gave up 5 bases, with 14 bases separating them. Germline V CDR1 and CDR2: MDHEN, SYDVKM. This CDR3 is built from 13 residues. In nucleotides, the CDR3 is TGTGCCAGCCGACTACCACGGGGAGATACGCAGTATTTT. It codes for CASRLPRGDTQYF.

The chain has TRBV9 and TRBJ2-3; 8 bases line up with TRBD2. V shed 0 bases, J shed 2 bases, and the junction held 5 bases outside the gene matches. The CDR3 covers 16 residues. Germline CDR1 is SGDLS and CDR2 is YYNGEE. In DNA form, the CDR3 reads TGTGCCAGCAGCGTAGCAAGCGGGGGCTTCACAGATACGCAGTATTTT. This sequence encodes CASSVASGGFTDTQYF.

This clone was counted a few times. Other DNA sequences in the same sample also yield this CDR3. The V gene is TRBV4-3, the J gene TRBJ1-5, with D tentatively TRBD1 (5 bases). With 0 bases removed from V and 6 bases from J, the gap between germline ends came to 12 bases. Germline loops: CDR1 LGHNA, CDR2 YSLEER. This CDR3 spans 15 amino acids. The CDR3 loop reads CASSQDRGVGQPQHF. CDR3 nucleotides: TGCGCCAGCAGCCAAGACCGGGGGGTGGGTCAGCCCCAGCATTTT.

The V gene is TRBV4-3, the J gene TRBJ2-3; TRBD2 matches 7 bases. This CDR3 contains 16 residues. Germline lookup yields CDR1 LGHNA and CDR2 YSLEER. V shed 0 bases and J 2 bases; nucleotides not matched to a gene: 5. Written as DNA, the CDR3 is TGCGCCAGCAGCCAAGATCCTAGCGGAATCACAGATACGCAGTATTTT. This codes for CASSQDPSGITDTQYF.

The chain has TRBV11-2 and TRBJ2-3; 11 nucleotides align to TRBD2. The CDR3 is made up of 15 amino acids. Unmatched junction bases numbered 7, after V lost 6 bases and J lost 5 bases. CDR1 SGHAT and CDR2 FQNNGV come from the germline V gene. Here the CDR3 DNA reads TGTGCCAGCAGTTTACTAGCGGGGGTGGTAGATACGCAGTATTTT. Translating it yields CASSLLAGVVDTQYF.

To note about this clone: Other DNA sequences in this specimen translate into the identical CDR3. The J gene is TRBJ2-2, the V gene TRBV6-5; D not resolved. Germline CDR1 reads MNHEY; CDR2 reads SVGAGI. Trimming shortened V by 3 bases and J by 0 bases, and 5 bases separated the two germline ends. This CDR3 is 14 amino acids long. The CDR3 spells CASSYGANTGELFF. In DNA form, the CDR3 reads TGTGCCAGCAGTTATGGGGCGAACACCGGGGAGCTGTTTTTT.

V gene TRBV6-1 combines with J gene TRBJ1-2; D is undetermined. The CDR3 contains 13 residues. Germline loops: CDR1 MNHNS, CDR2 SASEGT. Trimming cost V 1 base and J 8 bases, with 11 bases left between them. The CDR3 reads CASSEGDGGGYTF. The CDR3 DNA reads as TGTGCCAGCAGTGAAGGCGATGGAGGCGGCTACACCTTC.